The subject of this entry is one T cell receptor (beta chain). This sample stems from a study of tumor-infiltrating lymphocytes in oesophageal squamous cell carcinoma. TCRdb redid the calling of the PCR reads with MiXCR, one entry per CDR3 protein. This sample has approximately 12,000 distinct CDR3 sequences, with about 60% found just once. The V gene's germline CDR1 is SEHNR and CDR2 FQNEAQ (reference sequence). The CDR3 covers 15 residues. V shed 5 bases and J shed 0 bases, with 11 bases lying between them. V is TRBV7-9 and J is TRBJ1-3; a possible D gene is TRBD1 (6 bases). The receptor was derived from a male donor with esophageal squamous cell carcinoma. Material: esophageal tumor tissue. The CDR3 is CASSQDRFSGNTIYF. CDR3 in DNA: TGTGCCAGCAGCCAAGACAGGTTCTCTGGAAACACCATATATTTT.